This TCR beta chain was obtained from a study of identifying expanded T cells in peripheral blood. Data came from immunoSEQ multiplex PCR; TCRdb stores just in-frame clones and leaves some out. The data show about 52,000 clones, 82% seen once. CDR3 length equals 12 residues. Trimming left V 1 base short and J 13 bases short, with 11 bases between. Germline CDR1 and CDR2: SEHNR and FQNEAQ (reference sequence). This chain uses TRBV7-9 with TRBJ1-5, with a possible D match to TRBD1 (5 bases). Material for sequencing was blood. The TCR sequence derives from a person aged 18 to 75 in good health. As DNA, the CDR3 is TGTGCCAGCAGCTTAGGGGGGGGTCCTCAGCATTTT. Its protein is CASSLGGGPQHF.